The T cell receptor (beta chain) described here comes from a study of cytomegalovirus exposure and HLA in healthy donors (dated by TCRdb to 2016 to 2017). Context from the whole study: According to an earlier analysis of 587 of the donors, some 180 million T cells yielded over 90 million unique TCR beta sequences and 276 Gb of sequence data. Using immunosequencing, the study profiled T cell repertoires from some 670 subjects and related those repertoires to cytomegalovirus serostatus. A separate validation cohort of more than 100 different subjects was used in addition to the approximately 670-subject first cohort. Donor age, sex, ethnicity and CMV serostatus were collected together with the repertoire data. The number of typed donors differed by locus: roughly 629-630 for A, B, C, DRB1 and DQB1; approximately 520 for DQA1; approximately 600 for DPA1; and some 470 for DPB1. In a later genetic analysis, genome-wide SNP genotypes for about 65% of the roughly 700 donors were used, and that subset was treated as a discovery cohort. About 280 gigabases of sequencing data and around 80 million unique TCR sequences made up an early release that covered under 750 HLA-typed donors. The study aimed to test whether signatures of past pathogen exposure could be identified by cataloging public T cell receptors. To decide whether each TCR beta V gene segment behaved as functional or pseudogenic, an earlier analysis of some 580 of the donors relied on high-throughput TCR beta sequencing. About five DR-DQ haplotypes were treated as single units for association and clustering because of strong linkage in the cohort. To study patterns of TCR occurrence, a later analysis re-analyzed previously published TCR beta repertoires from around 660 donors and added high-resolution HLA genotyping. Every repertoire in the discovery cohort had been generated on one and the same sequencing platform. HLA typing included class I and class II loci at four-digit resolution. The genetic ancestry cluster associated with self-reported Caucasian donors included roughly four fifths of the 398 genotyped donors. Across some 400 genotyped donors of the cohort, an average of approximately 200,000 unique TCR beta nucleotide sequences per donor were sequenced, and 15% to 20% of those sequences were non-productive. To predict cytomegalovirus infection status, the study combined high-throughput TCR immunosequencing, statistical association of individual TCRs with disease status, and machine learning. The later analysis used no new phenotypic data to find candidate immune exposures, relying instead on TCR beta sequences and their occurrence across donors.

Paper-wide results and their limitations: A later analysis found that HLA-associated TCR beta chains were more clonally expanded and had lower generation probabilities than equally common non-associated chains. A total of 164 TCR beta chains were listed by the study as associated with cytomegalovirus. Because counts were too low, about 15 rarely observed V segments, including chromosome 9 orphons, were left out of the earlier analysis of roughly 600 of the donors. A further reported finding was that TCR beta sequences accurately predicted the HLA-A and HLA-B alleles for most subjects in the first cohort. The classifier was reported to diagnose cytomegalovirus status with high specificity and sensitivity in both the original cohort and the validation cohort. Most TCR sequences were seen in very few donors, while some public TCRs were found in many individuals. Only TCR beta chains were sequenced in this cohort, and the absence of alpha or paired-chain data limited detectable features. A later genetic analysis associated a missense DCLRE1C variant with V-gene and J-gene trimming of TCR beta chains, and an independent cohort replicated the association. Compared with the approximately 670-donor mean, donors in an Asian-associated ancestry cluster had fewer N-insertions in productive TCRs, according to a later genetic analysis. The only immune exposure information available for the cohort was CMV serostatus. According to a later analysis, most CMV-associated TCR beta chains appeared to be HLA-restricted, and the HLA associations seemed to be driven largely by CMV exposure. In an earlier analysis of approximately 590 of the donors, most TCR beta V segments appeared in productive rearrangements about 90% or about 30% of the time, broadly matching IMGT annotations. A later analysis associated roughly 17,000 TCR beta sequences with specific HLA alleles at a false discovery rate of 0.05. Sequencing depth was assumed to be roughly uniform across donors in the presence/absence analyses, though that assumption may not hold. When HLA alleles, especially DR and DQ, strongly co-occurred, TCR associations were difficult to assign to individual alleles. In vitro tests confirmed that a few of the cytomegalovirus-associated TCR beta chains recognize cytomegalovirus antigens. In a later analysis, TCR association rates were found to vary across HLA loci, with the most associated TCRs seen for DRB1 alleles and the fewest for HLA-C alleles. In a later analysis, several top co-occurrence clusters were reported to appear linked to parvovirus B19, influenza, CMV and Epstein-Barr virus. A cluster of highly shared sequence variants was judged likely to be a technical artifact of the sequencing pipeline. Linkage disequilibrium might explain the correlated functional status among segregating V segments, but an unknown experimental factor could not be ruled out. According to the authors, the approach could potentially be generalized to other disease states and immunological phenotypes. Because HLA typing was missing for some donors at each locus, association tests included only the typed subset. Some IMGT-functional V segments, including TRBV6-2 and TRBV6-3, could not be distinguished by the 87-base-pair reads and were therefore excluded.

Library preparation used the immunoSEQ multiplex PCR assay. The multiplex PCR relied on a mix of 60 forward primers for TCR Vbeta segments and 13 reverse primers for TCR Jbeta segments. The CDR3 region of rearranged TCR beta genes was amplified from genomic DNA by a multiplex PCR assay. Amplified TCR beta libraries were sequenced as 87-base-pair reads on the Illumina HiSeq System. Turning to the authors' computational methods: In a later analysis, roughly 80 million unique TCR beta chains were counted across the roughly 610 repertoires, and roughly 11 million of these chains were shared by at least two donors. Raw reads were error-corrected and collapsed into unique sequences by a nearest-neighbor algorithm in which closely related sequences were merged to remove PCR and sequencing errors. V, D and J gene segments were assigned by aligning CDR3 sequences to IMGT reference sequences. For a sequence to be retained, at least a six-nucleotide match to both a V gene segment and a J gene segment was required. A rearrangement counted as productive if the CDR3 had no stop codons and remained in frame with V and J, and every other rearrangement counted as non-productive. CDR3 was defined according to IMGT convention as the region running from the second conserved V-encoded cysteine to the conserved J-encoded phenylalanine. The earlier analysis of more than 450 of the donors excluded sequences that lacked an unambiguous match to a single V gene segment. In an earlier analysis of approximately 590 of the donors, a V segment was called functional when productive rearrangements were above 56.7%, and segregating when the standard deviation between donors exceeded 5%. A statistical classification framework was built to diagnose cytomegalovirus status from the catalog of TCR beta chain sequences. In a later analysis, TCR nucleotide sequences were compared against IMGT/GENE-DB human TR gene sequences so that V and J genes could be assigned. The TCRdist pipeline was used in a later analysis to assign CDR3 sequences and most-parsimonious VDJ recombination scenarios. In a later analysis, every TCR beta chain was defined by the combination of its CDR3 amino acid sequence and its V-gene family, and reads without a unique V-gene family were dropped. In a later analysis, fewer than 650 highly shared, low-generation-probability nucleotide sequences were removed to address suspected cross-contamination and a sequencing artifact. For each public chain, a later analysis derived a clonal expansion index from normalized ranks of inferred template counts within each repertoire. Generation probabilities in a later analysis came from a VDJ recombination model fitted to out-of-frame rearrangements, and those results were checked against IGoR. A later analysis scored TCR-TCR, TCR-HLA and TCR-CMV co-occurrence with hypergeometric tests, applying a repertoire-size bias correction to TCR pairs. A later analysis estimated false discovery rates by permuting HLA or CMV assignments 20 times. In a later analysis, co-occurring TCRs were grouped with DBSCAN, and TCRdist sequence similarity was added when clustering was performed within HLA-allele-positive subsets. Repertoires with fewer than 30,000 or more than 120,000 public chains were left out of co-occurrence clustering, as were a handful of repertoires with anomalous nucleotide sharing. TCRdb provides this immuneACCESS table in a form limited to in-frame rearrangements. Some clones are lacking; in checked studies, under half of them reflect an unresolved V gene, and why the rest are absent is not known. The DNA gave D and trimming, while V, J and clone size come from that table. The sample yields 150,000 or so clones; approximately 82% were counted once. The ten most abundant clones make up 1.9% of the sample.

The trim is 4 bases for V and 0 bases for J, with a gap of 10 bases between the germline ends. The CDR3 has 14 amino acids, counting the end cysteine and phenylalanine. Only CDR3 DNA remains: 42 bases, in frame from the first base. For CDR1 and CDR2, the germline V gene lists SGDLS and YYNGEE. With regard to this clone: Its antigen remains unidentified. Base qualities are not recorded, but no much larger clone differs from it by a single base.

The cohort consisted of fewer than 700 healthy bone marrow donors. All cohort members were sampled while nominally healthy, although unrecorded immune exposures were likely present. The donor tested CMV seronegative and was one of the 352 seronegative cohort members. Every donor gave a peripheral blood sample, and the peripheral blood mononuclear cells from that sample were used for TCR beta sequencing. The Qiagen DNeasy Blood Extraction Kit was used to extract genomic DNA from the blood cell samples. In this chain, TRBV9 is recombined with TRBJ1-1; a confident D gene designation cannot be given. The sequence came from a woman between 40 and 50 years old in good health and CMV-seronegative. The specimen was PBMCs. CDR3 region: CASSSQALNTEAFF. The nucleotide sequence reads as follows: TGTGCCAGCAGCTCTCAGGCCCTGAACACTGAAGCTTTCTTT.